This T cell receptor beta chain emerged from a study of Ad26.COV2.S vaccination and SARS-CoV-2 variants. Germline CDR1 and CDR2: LNHDA and SQIVND (reference sequence). The germline V and J ends were trimmed by 5 bases and 1 base, with 10 bases remaining between them. The CDR3 totals 14 residues. The treatment was: approximately 18 received Ad26.COV2.S at low or high dose, single or two shots; five or six received placebo; per-sample allocation not given. After the first vaccine or placebo injection, samples were drawn on day 63. The protocol was immunoSEQ multiplex PCR, while the TCRdb copy is restricted to in-frame clones and leaves out a portion. This table has 300,000 to 350,000 clones, roughly 86% appearing once.

Source: peripheral blood, taken in a trial of Ad26.COV2.S vaccine versus placebo. V usage is TRBV19 and J usage is TRBJ2-3; weak D call: TRBD2 (6 bases). This sequence originates from a person aged 18-65 years who received the Ad26.COV2.S COVID-19 vaccine or a placebo. The CDR3 protein is CASSFSGRTDTQYF. CDR3 bases: TGTGCCAGTAGTTTTAGCGGCCGCACAGATACGCAGTATTTT. Based on the CDR3 plus reference TRBV19 and TRBJ2-3, the full variable domain is DGGITQSPKYLFRKEGQNVTLSCEQNLNHDAMYWYRQDPGQGLRLIYYSQIVNDFQKGDIAEGYSVSREKKESFPLTVTSAQKNPTAFYLCASSFSGRTDTQYFGPGTRLTVL.